Each of the 10 T cell receptor beta chains below was sequenced from the same sample in a study of blood T cell repertoires in COVID-19. Method: immunoSEQ multiplex PCR; TCRdb's copy keeps in-frame clones and lacks some. The repertoire holds 270,000 or so clones, with around 89% as singletons. The sequenced sample consisted of peripheral blood. These receptor sequences come from a man in his forties or fifties with acute or convalescent COVID-19.

Only one count was recorded for this clone. A junction end diverges from the germline sequence, so it may reflect a read error. The V call is TRBV4-2, the J call TRBJ2-7; TRBD1 matches at 8 bases. The CDR3 length is 16 residues. The V gene's germline CDR1 is LGHNA and CDR2 YNFKEQ. The CDR3 region is CASSKDPGTGSYEQYF. The CDR3 DNA reads TGTGCCAGCAGCAAAGACCCAGGGACAGGCTCCTACGAGCAGTACTTC.

Comment on this clone: Different DNA sequences within this sample yield the same CDR3. The chain combines TRBV5-6 with TRBJ1-1; TRBD1 matches 7 bases. The CDR3 covers 13 residues. V lost 2 bases to trimming and J lost 5 bases; unmatched junction nucleotides: 3. Per the germline V gene, CDR1 is SGHDT and CDR2 is YYEEEE. The chain's CDR3 is CASSLDRVTEAFF. DNA for the CDR3: TGTGCCAGCAGCTTAGACAGGGTTACTGAAGCTTTCTTT.

The rearrangement joins TRBV7-9 to TRBJ2-5, with 8 bases identical to TRBD1. Trimming took 3 bases from V and 5 from J; bases not matched to a gene: 2. The CDR3 runs 13 residues. Looked up from germline, CDR1 is SEHNR and CDR2 is FQNEAQ (reference sequence). The CDR3 sequence is CASSFDRGETQYF. The CDR3 DNA is TGTGCCAGCAGCTTCGACAGGGGCGAGACCCAGTACTTC.

This clone was detected only once. The rearrangement joins TRBV15 to TRBJ2-1, with a weak D call TRBD1 (6 bases). CDR3 length equals 15 residues. CDR1 is LNHNV, CDR2 YYDKDF, per germline (reference sequence). Between the trimmed V and J ends, which lost 1 base and 2 bases, there was a span of 9 bases. The CDR3 nucleotides are TGTGCCACCAGCAGAGCTGACAGGACCTACAATGAGCAGTTCTTC. It encodes CATSRADRTYNEQFF.

In DNA, the CDR3 is TGTGCCAGCAGGGGAGGGGGCTACACCTTC. It encodes CASRGGGYTF. The chain employs TRBV6-6 and TRBJ1-2; no clear D. V lost 6 bases, J lost 8 bases, and 7 bases lay in between. The CDR3 is made up of 10 amino acids. In germline, CDR1 is MNHNY, CDR2 SVGAGI (reference sequence).

The rearrangement uses TRBV19 and TRBJ1-2; D is perhaps TRBD1 (6 bases). The V gene lost 3 bases and the J gene lost 3 bases, with 14 bases spanning the gap. CDR3 length: 15 residues. CDR1 and CDR2 from the germline V gene are LNHDA and SQIVND (reference sequence). The CDR3 loop is CASSMVGAYDYGYTF. The CDR3 DNA sequence: TGTGCCAGTAGTATGGTGGGGGCCTACGACTATGGCTACACCTTC.

V and J are TRBV7-8 and TRBJ2-7; D call uncertain. Between the trimmed V and J ends, which lost 5 bases and 0 bases, there was a span of 5 bases. This CDR3 comprises 12 residues. Germline loops: CDR1 SGHVS, CDR2 FQNEAQ. The CDR3 loop reads CASSASSYEQYF. The CDR3 nucleotides are TGTGCCAGCAGCGCTAGCTCCTACGAGCAGTACTTC.

The chain has TRBV6-5 and TRBJ1-5; TRBD1 matches at 7 bases. This CDR3 spans 12 amino acids. CDR1 and CDR2 from the germline V gene are MNHEY and SVGAGI. Unmatched junction bases numbered 0, after V lost 6 bases and J lost 4 bases. CDR3 bases: TGTGCCAGCAGGGGACAGAATCAGCCCCAGCATTTT. Its protein is CASRGQNQPQHF.

The chain couples TRBV7-8 to TRBJ1-6, with D possibly TRBD1 on 5 matching bases. This CDR3 has 13 residues. The V end was cut by 8 bases, the J end by 7 bases, with 12 bases between. The germline V gene encodes CDR1 SGHVS and CDR2 FQNEAQ. The CDR3 DNA reads TGTGCCAGCGGCAGGGTCTGGAATTCACCCCTCCACTTT. Translating it yields CASGRVWNSPLHF.

The rearrangement links TRBV6-4 to TRBJ2-2; unclear D gene. The germline V and J ends were trimmed by 4 bases and 4 bases, with 7 bases remaining between them. This CDR3 is 13 amino acids long. Germline V gives CDR1 MRHNA, CDR2 SNTAGT. The CDR3 bases are TGTGCCAGCAGTGGAAGCTCCACCGGGGAGCTGTTTTTT. Amino acid sequence: CASSGSSTGELFF.